This entry describes one T cell receptor beta chain. The target antigen is unknown. TCRdb reprocessed the multiplex PCR reads via MiXCR and lists one record per CDR3 protein. The sample has tens of thousands of distinct CDR3 sequences; 68% are singletons. CDR1 SQVTM and CDR2 ANQGSEA come from the germline V gene. This CDR3 region has 16 residues. J gave up 2 bases and V 1 base, and 4 bases lay outside the gene matches. This sample is part of a study of breast tumors, draining lymph nodes, adjacent tissues. Study-wide results and limits: Compared with lymph nodes, tumors were less diverse; compared with nontumor tissue, more. The data were judged consistent with most tumor T cells coming from lymph node and expanding in tumor.

V is TRBV29-1 and J is TRBJ2-1; 11 bases match TRBD2. The sequencing input was tumor-adjacent breast tissue. This receptor was taken from a female donor with breast cancer. Some clones in this sample may be carry-over from other donors' samples. CDR3 sequence: CSVEVGTSGTYNEQFF. The CDR3 DNA reads TGCAGCGTTGAAGTAGGGACTAGCGGCACCTACAATGAGCAGTTCTTC.